This T cell receptor beta chain was recovered during a study of blood T cell repertoires in COVID-19. Across the study: Both acute and convalescent COVID-19 samples were obtained from the United States, Italy and Spain.

In the study's own analysis: Estimates of nucleated cell counts were drawn from the amplification of reference gene primers. Generated by immunoSEQ multiplex PCR, the TCRdb table keeps only in-frame clones and is missing some. V and J calls and clone size follow that table, whereas D and trimming were derived from the DNA. The sample lists 150,000 to 200,000 clones, 88% seen once, with 2% to 2.5% in the top ten. The CDR3 spans 15 residues. Germline loops: CDR1 LGHDT, CDR2 YNNKEL (reference sequence). On this clone itself: Germline and junction disagree at one end, which may indicate a read error.

Sequenced material: peripheral blood. V usage is TRBV3-1 (or the pseudogene TRBV3-2) and J usage is TRBJ1-2, with a weak D call TRBD1 (5 bases). The receptor was isolated from a man aged 45-65 years who had recovered from COVID-19. For the CDR3, the DNA is TGTGCCAGCAGCAAAGAGGGGACTAGAGTCGATGGCTACACCTTC. It encodes CASSKEGTRVDGYTF.